Presented here are 10 T cell receptor beta chains from one specimen sequenced in a study of CD8+ T cells in alopecia areata. TCR sequencing used cDNA made by reverse transcription of extracted RNA. Clones were sequenced by immunoSEQ multiplex PCR, and TCRdb holds only the in-frame ones, with some missing. The sample contains some 30,000 clones, around three quarters of which appear only once. The specimen sequenced was NKG2D-low CD8+ T cells sorted from blood. Receptor source: a human donor with alopecia areata.

The V and J genes are TRBV29-1 and TRBJ2-1; TRBD2 is a possible D gene (5 bases). Germline CDR1 is SQVTM and CDR2 is ANQGSEA. The CDR3 spans 12 residues. With 7 bases removed from V and 2 bases from J, the gap between germline ends came to 9 bases. In DNA, the CDR3 is TGCAGCGATTTGAGGGCCTACAATGAGCAGTTCTTC. This codes for CSDLRAYNEQFF.

The genes are TRBV27 and TRBJ1-2; possibly TRBD1 for D (5 bases). Germline assignment: CDR1 MNHEY and CDR2 SMNVEV (reference sequence). Trimming cost V 0 bases and J 4 bases, with 12 bases left between them. This CDR3 region has 15 residues. CDR3 region: CASSLSYQGGYGYTF. The CDR3 coding sequence is TGTGCCAGCAGTTTATCTTACCAGGGCGGCTATGGCTACACCTTC.

The rearrangement uses TRBV6-5 and TRBJ2-7; no clear D. The V end lost 5 bases, the J end lost 3 bases, and 14 bases lay between the germline ends. The CDR3 is made up of 14 amino acids. Germline V gene lookup returns CDR1 MNHEY and CDR2 SVGAGI. The CDR3 DNA follows: TGTGCCAGCAGTAAAATTGACACTTACTACGAGCAGTACTTC. It specifies CASSKIDTYYEQYF.

This clone was seen just once. The V call is TRBV14, the J call TRBJ2-1, with 8 bases matching TRBD2. Germline values: CDR1 SGHDN, CDR2 FVKESK. The CDR3 sequence is 16 residues long. Trimming removed 6 bases from V and 0 bases from J; junction bases left unmatched: 7. As DNA, the CDR3 is TGTGCCAGCAGTCTCGAGCTAGCGGGCTCCTACAATGAGCAGTTCTTC. Encoded protein: CASSLELAGSYNEQFF.

J is TRBJ2-7 and V is TRBV15; 8 positions match TRBD2. With 4 bases clipped from V and 1 base from J, the junction kept 3 bases outside the gene matches. Germline CDR1 and CDR2: LNHNV and YYDKDF (reference sequence). The CDR3 has 14 residues. The CDR3 nucleotides are TGTGCCACCAGCAAAGCGGGAGAGTCCTACGAGCAGTACTTC. Its protein is CATSKAGESYEQYF.

V is TRBV29-1 and J is TRBJ1-3, with 7 bases matching TRBD1. J gave up 0 bases and V 6 bases, and 5 bases lay outside the gene matches. The CDR3 spans 14 residues. The germline V gene has CDR1 SQVTM and CDR2 ANQGSEA. CDR3 region: CSVQGVTSGNTIYF. DNA of the CDR3: TGCAGCGTCCAGGGGGTAACCTCTGGAAACACCATATATTTT. The variable domain in full, completed from reference TRBV29-1 and TRBJ1-3, reads SAVISQKPSRDICQRGTSLTIQCQVDSQVTMMFWYRQQPGQSLTLIATANQGSEATYESGFVIDKFPISRPNLTFSTLTVSNMSPEDSSIYLCSVQGVTSGNTIYFGEGSWLTVV.

The rearrangement uses TRBV10-2 and TRBJ2-3; D uncertain. The germline V gene has CDR1 WSHSY and CDR2 SAAADI. V lost 5 bases and J 0 bases, leaving 6 bases between the germline ends. The CDR3 has 13 residues. The CDR3 sequence is CASSPESTDTQYF. CDR3 bases: TGCGCCAGCAGTCCGGAGAGCACAGATACGCAGTATTTT.

This clone has more than one count but fewer than ten. V is TRBV7-9 and J is TRBJ1-2; D not certain. This CDR3 is 13 amino acids long. CDR1 is SEHNR, CDR2 FQNEAQ, per germline (reference sequence). With 1 base removed from V and 4 bases from J, the gap between germline ends came to 7 bases. As DNA, the CDR3 is TGTGCCAGCAGCTTAGTTCCCATCTATGGCTACACCTTC. Its protein is CASSLVPIYGYTF.

The V and J genes are TRBV30 and TRBJ1-2, with a possible D match to TRBD1 (5 bases). This CDR3 has 17 residues. The ends were cut back, 0 bases at V and 5 bases at J, with 22 bases in the middle. Germline V CDR1 and CDR2: GTSNPN, SVGIG (reference sequence). The CDR3 here is CAWSVSGTDYYFYGYTF. The CDR3 DNA follows: TGTGCCTGGAGTGTCTCTGGGACGGACTATTATTTTTATGGCTACACCTTC.

The chain carries TRBV15 and TRBJ2-6; no definite D call. V shed 0 bases and J shed 4 bases, with 10 bases lying between them. The CDR3 sequence is 16 residues long. Germline V gives CDR1 LNHNV, CDR2 YYDKDF (reference sequence). The CDR3 loop reads CATSRDERSGANVLTF. The CDR3 DNA reads as TGTGCCACCAGCAGAGATGAGAGGTCCGGGGCCAACGTCCTGACTTTC.